The source of this TCR beta chain is a study of T cells after yellow fever vaccination. Findings and limits, study-wide: A weaker but faster secondary response was observed, peaking on day 5 versus 15. FACS-sorted repertoires could contain abundant clonotypes contaminating from the bulk population. Most clones from primary vaccination resurfaced after the booster (approximately 97% CD4, around 89% CD8).

V lost 6 bases to trimming and J lost 6 bases; unmatched junction nucleotides: 4. This CDR3 has 13 amino acids. This clonotype was recorded at least ten times. What it recognizes is unknown. 5'RACE template switching added a universal primer site and UMIs to TCR cDNA. TCRdb re-called the 5' RACE reads with MiXCR, one entry per CDR3 protein. This table has about 120,000 distinct CDR3 sequences, around 15% appearing once. This clonotype was obtained from a young man who received the YFV17D yellow fever vaccine. The V and J genes are TRBV12-3 or TRBV12-4 and TRBJ2-2, with TRBD1 matching 7 bases. Sequenced here: CD8+ T cells sorted from PBMCs, sampled 5 days after the yellow fever booster vaccination. DNA of the CDR3: TGTGCCAGCAGACCCACAGGGGCCGGGGAGCTGTTTTTT. Its protein product is CASRPTGAGELFF.